This T cell receptor (beta chain) was sequenced for a study of T cell clones after liver transplantation. About the study: Post-transplant blood was tracked for graft-donor-reactive T cell clones identified in a pre-transplant mixed lymphocyte reaction. Three of the eight recipients were HCV-positive; the rest had non-autoimmune, non-viral transplant indications.

CDR3 length: 15 residues. Trimming removed 2 bases from V and 6 bases from J; junction bases left unmatched: 4. Per the germline V gene, CDR1 is SGHTA and CDR2 is FQGTGA. Note on this clone: The antigen is undetermined.

Whole-study findings and limits: Low donor cell numbers restricted donor-reactive repertoire measurement in a couple of subjects.

TCRdb's table, derived via immunoSEQ multiplex PCR, lists solely in-frame clones and lacks some. The data contain 49,000 or so clones, 55% to 75% of them singletons. The sequencing used CD4+ T cells from blood, collected around 4.5 years after liver transplant. The clonotype comes from a human patient who received a liver transplant. Part of the T cell pool may stem from the graft donor. The J gene is TRBJ1-6, the V gene TRBV7-3; 7 bases align to TRBD1. This chain's CDR3 is CASSLSGQPNSPLHF. CDR3 nucleotide sequence: TGTGCCAGCAGCTTATCGGGACAGCCTAATTCACCCCTCCACTTT.